The 27 T cell receptor beta chains below were found in one sample sequenced in a study of shared clonotypes between healthy human individuals. Naive CD8 cells, CD45RO-negative and positively selected for CCR7, excluded terminally differentiated effector memory CD45RA+ cells. TCRdb's table, derived via immunoSEQ multiplex PCR, lists solely in-frame clones and lacks some. Among 2 million to 2.5 million clones listed, about 95% were seen once. The sequenced material came from naive CD8+ T cells sorted from blood. These receptors were taken from a man between 18 and 35 years old in good health.

The chain is built from TRBV5-5 and TRBJ2-7; 8 bases are shared with TRBD1. The length of the CDR3 is 14 residues. The germline CDR1 and CDR2 sequences are SGHKS and YYEKEE (reference sequence). V gave up 4 bases and J gave up 3 bases; unmatched junction bases: 6. This chain's CDR3 is CASSAWTGIYEQYF. CDR3 sequence (DNA): TGTGCCAGCAGCGCCTGGACAGGGATCTACGAGCAGTACTTC.

The chain carries TRBV2 and TRBJ1-1; 9 bases are a match to TRBD1. The J segment lost 0 bases and the V segment lost 9 bases, leaving 5 bases of the junction unmatched. CDR3 size: 14 residues. CDR1 is SNHLY, CDR2 FYNNEI, per germline. The CDR3 DNA reads TGTGCCAGAGGACAGGGGCGACTGAACACTGAAGCTTTCTTT. It codes for CARGQGRLNTEAFF.

V is TRBV7-6 and J is TRBJ1-5; D may be TRBD1 (5 bases). The V and J ends lost 2 bases and 6 bases respectively, with 14 bases between them. CDR3 length: 15 residues. The germline V gene encodes CDR1 SGHVS and CDR2 FNYEAQ. The CDR3 sequence is CASSLKRGTGQPQHF. Here the CDR3 DNA reads TGTGCCAGCAGCTTAAAGAGGGGAACCGGTCAGCCCCAGCATTTT.

Points on this clone: Other DNA sequences in this sample translate to the same CDR3. V usage is TRBV13 and J usage is TRBJ2-7; 8 bases fit TRBD2. CDR1 PRHDT and CDR2 FYEKMQ come from the germline V gene (reference sequence). The J segment lost 4 bases and the V segment lost 0 bases, leaving 2 bases of the junction unmatched. This CDR3 has 14 residues. The CDR3 is CASSLGLAGYEQYF. As DNA, the CDR3 is TGTGCCAGCAGCTTAGGTTTAGCGGGGTACGAGCAGTACTTC.

V gene TRBV27 combines with J gene TRBJ2-5; 9 bases match TRBD1. This CDR3 has 15 residues. Germline V gene sequence: CDR1 MNHEY, CDR2 SMNVEV (reference sequence). Trimming took 5 bases from V and 5 from J; bases not matched to a gene: 9. The chain's CDR3 is CASSPSPTGGETQYF. The CDR3 DNA reads TGTGCCAGCAGTCCCTCCCCGACAGGGGGGGAGACCCAGTACTTC.

J is TRBJ1-5 and V is TRBV6-1, with a possible D match to TRBD1 (5 bases). Trimming cost V 2 bases and J 5 bases, with 19 bases left between them. CDR1 is MNHNS, CDR2 SASEGT, per germline. This CDR3 comprises 17 residues. Here the CDR3 reads CASSEFSGGGTYQPQHF. The CDR3, as DNA: TGTGCCAGCAGTGAATTTTCAGGCGGGGGAACTTATCAGCCCCAGCATTTT.

The V call is TRBV4-1, the J call TRBJ2-2; D perhaps matches TRBD1 (6 bases). Trimming removed 4 bases at V and 0 bases at J, with 12 bases between. Germline CDR1 and CDR2: MGHRA and YSYEKL. This CDR3 contains 16 residues. CDR3 region: CASSPRQDANTGELFF. CDR3 DNA sequence: TGCGCCAGCAGCCCCCGACAGGACGCGAACACCGGGGAGCTGTTTTTT.

The genes are TRBV9 and TRBJ2-5, with D perhaps TRBD2 (6 bases). The CDR3 sequence is 13 residues long. Germline CDR1 SGDLS, CDR2 YYNGEE. The V and J ends lost 3 bases and 4 bases respectively, with 10 bases between them. The CDR3 sequence: CASSDWDSETQYF. The CDR3 nucleotides are TGTGCCAGCAGCGATTGGGACTCAGAGACCCAGTACTTC.

The V call is TRBV28, the J call TRBJ1-1; possible D gene TRBD1, 6 bases. This CDR3 has 14 residues. With 3 bases removed from V and 4 bases from J, the gap between germline ends came to 12 bases. In germline, CDR1 is MDHEN, CDR2 SYDVKM. CDR3 in amino acids: CASSLYYRVTEAFF. The CDR3 DNA follows: TGTGCCAGCAGTTTGTATTACAGGGTCACTGAAGCTTTCTTT.

V usage is TRBV7-9 and J usage is TRBJ1-4; tentative D call: TRBD1 (5 bases). Germline CDR1 reads SEHNR; CDR2 reads FQNEAQ (reference sequence). With 0 bases removed from V and 3 bases from J, the gap between germline ends came to 11 bases. The CDR3 is 16 amino acids. Here the CDR3 DNA reads TGTGCCAGCAGCTTAGCGCAGACAGCCCCTAATGAAAAACTGTTTTTT. This gives the protein CASSLAQTAPNEKLFF.

This chain connects TRBV7-6 to TRBJ2-1; D ambiguous. Trimming took 2 bases from V and 3 from J, leaving 5 bases between them. Germline V gene data show CDR1 as SGHVS and CDR2 as FNYEAQ. This CDR3 is 13 amino acids long. The DNA of the CDR3 is TGTGCCAGCAGCTTATTAGGCTACAATGAGCAGTTCTTC. Translation gives CASSLLGYNEQFF.

The rearrangement uses TRBV25-1 and TRBJ2-7; TRBD2 agrees at 7 bases. V dropped 3 bases and J dropped 0; count of bases not matched to a gene: 5. CDR3 length equals 15 residues. The germline V gene encodes CDR1 MGHDK and CDR2 SYGVNS. This CDR3 reads CASSDGGGSSYEQYF. CDR3 DNA sequence: TGTGCCAGCAGTGATGGGGGGGGGAGCTCCTACGAGCAGTACTTC.

The rearrangement uses TRBV4-3 and TRBJ2-5; possible D gene TRBD1, 5 bases. Trimming cost V 0 bases and J 5 bases, with 16 bases left between them. Germline loops: CDR1 LGHNA, CDR2 YSLEER. The CDR3 covers 16 residues. The CDR3 sequence: CASSQDQGAEGETQYF. For the CDR3, the DNA is TGCGCCAGCAGCCAAGATCAAGGGGCAGAAGGGGAGACCCAGTACTTC.

The chain links TRBV6-5 to TRBJ2-3; D uncertain. V lost 5 bases to trimming and J lost 6 bases, with 12 bases between them. The CDR3 has 13 amino acids. Germline CDR1 MNHEY, CDR2 SVGAGI. The CDR3 reads CASSPEDWDTQYF. CDR3 in DNA: TGTGCCAGCAGTCCCGAAGACTGGGATACGCAGTATTTT.

Turning to this clone: This sample also contains other DNA sequences that code for the same CDR3. This chain connects TRBV7-9 to TRBJ2-2, with D perhaps matching TRBD2 (6 bases). Germline-derived CDR1 and CDR2 are SEHNR and FQNEAQ (reference sequence). The CDR3 spans 15 residues. The V end was cut by 2 bases, the J end by 0 bases, with 7 bases between. The CDR3 loop reads CASSLLATNTGELFF. The CDR3 DNA reads as TGTGCCAGCAGCTTACTAGCGACGAACACCGGGGAGCTGTTTTTT.

The CDR3 is CASRDDGDPYNSPLHF. DNA for the CDR3: TGTGCCAGCAGAGACGACGGAGATCCTTATAATTCACCCCTCCACTTT. The V call is TRBV28, the J call TRBJ1-6; D ambiguous. CDR1 and CDR2 from the germline V gene are MDHEN and SYDVKM. CDR3 length: 16 amino acids. Between the trimmed V and J ends, which lost 6 bases and 4 bases, there was a span of 16 bases.

The rearrangement uses TRBV13 and TRBJ2-1; 11 nucleotides agree with TRBD2. The germline gives CDR1 PRHDT, CDR2 FYEKMQ (reference sequence). The CDR3 sequence is 16 residues long. V trimming: 5 bases; J trimming: 5 bases; junction bases outside the gene matches: 8. The CDR3 bases are TGTGCCAGCAGCGATACCGGGACTAGCGGAAACAATGAGCAGTTCTTC. Amino acids: CASSDTGTSGNNEQFF.

The chain recombines TRBV27 with TRBJ2-3; 10 bases are a match to TRBD2. The CDR3 sequence is 22 residues long. The ends lost 1 base at V and 3 bases at J; junction bases unmatched: 22. The germline V gene encodes CDR1 MNHEY and CDR2 SMNVEV (reference sequence). The DNA for the CDR3 is TGTGCCAGCAGTTTATTTCCGTCCAACTCCCCAAAACTAGCGGGAATGACAGATACGCAGTATTTT. Its protein product is CASSLFPSNSPKLAGMTDTQYF.

The chain has TRBV30 and TRBJ2-2; 7 nucleotides agree with TRBD2. Germline CDR1 is GTSNPN and CDR2 is SVGIG (reference sequence). The ends lost 2 bases at V and 4 bases at J; junction bases unmatched: 10. This CDR3 has 16 amino acids. CDR3 protein: CAWSLPGRAITGELFF. The CDR3 nucleotides are TGTGCCTGGAGTCTACCGGGGAGGGCGATCACCGGGGAGCTGTTTTTT. The complete variable domain, with remaining parts taken from reference TRBV30 and TRBJ2-2, reads SQTIHQWPATLVQPVGSPLSLECTVEGTSNPNLYWYRQAAGRGLQLLFYSVGIGQISSEVPQNLSASRPQDRQFILSSKKLLLSDSGFYLCAWSLPGRAITGELFFGEGSRLTVL.

The chain employs TRBV14 and TRBJ2-2; perhaps TRBD2 as D (5 bases). Trimming shortened V by 1 base and J by 0 bases, and 6 bases separated the two germline ends. The CDR3 extends over 15 amino acids. From germline, CDR1 is SGHDN and CDR2 FVKESK. The CDR3 region has the DNA TGTGCCAGCAGCCAAGGACTAACGAACACCGGGGAGCTGTTTTTT. It translates to CASSQGLTNTGELFF.

Here the CDR3 DNA reads TGTGCCAGCAGCTTTCCGGGACTTGACGATACGCAGTATTTT. Its translation: CASSFPGLDDTQYF. The chain links TRBV7-2 to TRBJ2-3, with TRBD2 as a possible D gene (6 bases). Per germline, CDR1 SGHTA and CDR2 FQGNSA. V was shortened by 3 bases and J by 6 bases, with 13 bases between the two germline ends. This CDR3 is built from 14 residues.

V usage is TRBV5-1 and J usage is TRBJ1-2; 10 bases fit TRBD1. Trimming removed 3 bases from V and 4 bases from J; junction bases left unmatched: 15. The CDR3 runs to 18 residues. Germline CDR1 SGHRS, CDR2 YFSETQ. Written as DNA, the CDR3 is TGCGCCAGCAGCTGGGGGACTACCGGGACAGGGGATGCCTATGGCTACACCTTC. Translated: CASSWGTTGTGDAYGYTF.

The V call is TRBV7-2, the J call TRBJ2-7, with D possibly TRBD1 on 6 matching bases. CDR3 length equals 12 residues. The V gene's germline CDR1 is SGHTA and CDR2 FQGNSA. The V end lost 4 bases, the J end lost 6 bases, and 10 bases lay between the germline ends. The CDR3 reads CASSSTGIEQYF. The CDR3 bases are TGTGCCAGCAGCTCCACAGGGATCGAGCAGTACTTC. Based on the CDR3 plus reference TRBV7-2 and TRBJ2-7, the full variable domain is GAGVSQSPSNKVTEKGKDVELRCDPISGHTALYWYRQSLGQGLEFLIYFQGNSAPDKSGLPSDRFSAERTGGSVSTLTIQRTQQEDSAVYLCASSSTGIEQYFGPGTRLTVT.

V and J are TRBV21-1 and TRBJ2-1; the D call of TRBD2 is as the table states it, not checked on the DNA. TRBV21-1 is noted as a pseudogene. CDR3 size: 15 residues. CDR3 bases: TGTGCCAGCAGCGCTGAGAAACGCTCCTACAATGAGCAGTTCTTC. This gives the protein CASSAEKRSYNEQFF.

The V call is TRBV5-6, the J call TRBJ2-7; possible D gene TRBD2, 6 bases. The CDR3 extends over 13 amino acids. Looked up from germline, CDR1 is SGHDT and CDR2 is YYEEEE. Trimming left V 3 bases short and J 5 bases short, with 12 bases between. The CDR3 loop is CASSYGTGHEQYF. CDR3 DNA sequence: TGTGCCAGCAGCTATGGGACTGGACACGAGCAGTACTTC.

As regards this clone: The sample contains more than one DNA sequence encoding this CDR3. The V and J genes are TRBV10-3 and TRBJ2-3; 7 bases agree with TRBD2. The J segment lost 4 bases and the V segment lost 8 bases, leaving 0 bases of the junction unmatched. Germline V gene sequence: CDR1 ENHRY, CDR2 SYGVKD. This CDR3 has 11 residues. The CDR3 reads CAIRGADTQYF. The CDR3 nucleotides are TGTGCCATCCGGGGGGCAGATACGCAGTATTTT.

This clone was seen more than once but under ten times. The genes are TRBV4-1 and TRBJ1-5; 7 bases match TRBD1. Germline V CDR1 and CDR2: MGHRA, YSYEKL. The CDR3 spans 16 residues. The V gene end was trimmed by 4 bases and the J gene end by 4 bases; junction bases not matched to a gene: 10. The CDR3 spells CASSLRDSLLNQPQHF. The CDR3 DNA sequence: TGCGCCAGCAGCCTACGGGACAGCCTTTTAAATCAGCCCCAGCATTTT.